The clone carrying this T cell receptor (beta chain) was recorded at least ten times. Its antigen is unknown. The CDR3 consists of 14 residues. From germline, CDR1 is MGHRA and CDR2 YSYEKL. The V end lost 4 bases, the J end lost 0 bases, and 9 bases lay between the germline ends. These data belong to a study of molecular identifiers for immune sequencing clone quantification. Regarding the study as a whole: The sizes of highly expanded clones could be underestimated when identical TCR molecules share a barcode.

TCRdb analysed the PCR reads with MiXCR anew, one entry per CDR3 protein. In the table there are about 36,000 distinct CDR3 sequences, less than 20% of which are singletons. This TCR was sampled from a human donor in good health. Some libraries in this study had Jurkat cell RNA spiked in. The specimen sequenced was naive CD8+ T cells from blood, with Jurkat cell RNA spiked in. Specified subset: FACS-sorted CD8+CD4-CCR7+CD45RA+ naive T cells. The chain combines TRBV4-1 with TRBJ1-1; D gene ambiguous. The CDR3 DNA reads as TGCGCCAGCAGCCGAAGACGGATGAACACTGAAGCTTTCTTT. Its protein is CASSRRRMNTEAFF.